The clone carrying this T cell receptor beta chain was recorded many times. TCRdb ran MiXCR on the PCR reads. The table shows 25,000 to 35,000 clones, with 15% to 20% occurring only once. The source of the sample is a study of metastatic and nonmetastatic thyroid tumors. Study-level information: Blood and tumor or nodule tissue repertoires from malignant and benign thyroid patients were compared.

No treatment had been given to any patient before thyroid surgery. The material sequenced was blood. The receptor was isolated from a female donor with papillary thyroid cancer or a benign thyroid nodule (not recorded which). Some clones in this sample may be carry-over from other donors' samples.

The CDR3 reads CASSQVRQETQYF. Here the CDR3 DNA reads TGTGCCAGCAGTCAGGTCCGCCAAGAGACCCAGTACTTC. This chain uses TRBV25-1 with TRBJ2-5; D is unresolved. The CDR3 contains 13 residues. From germline, CDR1 is MGHDK and CDR2 SYGVNS. V shed 5 bases and J shed 1 base, with 8 bases lying between them.